Listed below are T cell receptor beta chains from one sample, sequenced in a study of identical twins. TCRdb fed the 5' RACE reads into MiXCR, producing one record per CDR3 protein. Among 450,000 or so distinct CDR3 sequences listed, approximately 15% were seen once. These records were also assigned to another study, of yellow fever vaccine responses in identical twins.

Sequenced input: CD4+ T cells sorted from blood. All receptors derive from a woman aged 18-35 years in good health. The CDR3 runs from the conserved cysteine through the conserved F or W. D genes are given only for firm matches. A clone size is listed for some rows: how often the clone was seen (once, few, many), or a class if it is expanded.

v_call: TRBV5-1; clone_size: -; d_call: TRBD1; j_call: TRBJ2-7; cdr3_aa: CASSPDRGRPVGSYEQYF; cdr3_nt: TGCGCCAGCAGCCCTGACAGGGGGCGCCCCGTCGGCTCCTACGAGCAGTACTTC
v_call: TRBV29-1; clone_size: -; d_call: -; j_call: TRBJ1-1; cdr3_aa: CSVIEGASEAFF; cdr3_nt: TGCAGCGTAATAGAAGGGGCGTCTGAAGCTTTCTTT
v_call: TRBV5-1; clone_size: -; d_call: TRBD2; j_call: TRBJ2-7; cdr3_aa: CATRERTSGHEQYF; cdr3_nt: TGCGCCACCCGAGAAAGGACTAGCGGCCACGAGCAGTACTTC
v_call: TRBV20-1; clone_size: -; d_call: -; j_call: TRBJ1-5; cdr3_aa: CSAREVEGNQPQHF; cdr3_nt: TGCAGTGCTAGAGAGGTCGAGGGGAATCAGCCCCAGCATTTT
v_call: TRBV11-2; clone_size: -; d_call: -; j_call: TRBJ2-7; cdr3_aa: CASSRQWTGLYYEQYF; cdr3_nt: TGTGCCAGCAGCCGGCAGTGGACGGGGCTTTACTACGAGCAGTACTTC
v_call: TRBV25-1; clone_size: -; d_call: TRBD1; j_call: TRBJ2-5; cdr3_aa: CASSFDRVKTQYF; cdr3_nt: TGTGCCAGCAGTTTCGACAGGGTAAAGACCCAGTACTTC
v_call: TRBV12-3/TRBV12-4; clone_size: -; d_call: -; j_call: TRBJ2-7; cdr3_aa: CASSLSPRSSHEQYF; cdr3_nt: TGTGCCAGCAGTTTATCGCCGCGTAGCTCCCACGAGCAGTACTTC
v_call: TRBV5-5; clone_size: -; d_call: TRBD1; j_call: TRBJ2-6; cdr3_aa: CASSLGTGTAYGANVLTF; cdr3_nt: TGTGCCAGCAGCTTGGGGACAGGGACCGCGTACGGGGCCAACGTCCTGACTTTC
v_call: TRBV9; clone_size: -; d_call: TRBD2; j_call: TRBJ2-3; cdr3_aa: CASSVYPGLGTDTQYF; cdr3_nt: TGTGCCAGCAGCGTCTACCCGGGACTAGGCACAGATACGCAGTATTTT
v_call: TRBV6-5; clone_size: -; d_call: TRBD1; j_call: TRBJ2-5; cdr3_aa: CASSYSGTGRRETQYF; cdr3_nt: TGTGCCAGCAGTTACTCCGGGACAGGGAGGCGTGAGACCCAGTACTTC
v_call: TRBV7-9; clone_size: many; d_call: -; j_call: TRBJ2-4; cdr3_aa: CASSPKTLGKNIQYF; cdr3_nt: TGTGCCAGCAGCCCCAAGACCTTGGGCAAAAACATTCAGTACTTC
v_call: TRBV11-2; clone_size: many; d_call: TRBD1; j_call: TRBJ2-5; cdr3_aa: CASSPGQGLYQETQYF; cdr3_nt: TGTGCCAGCAGCCCGGGACAGGGACTGTACCAAGAGACCCAGTACTTC
v_call: TRBV27; clone_size: -; d_call: TRBD1; j_call: TRBJ2-2; cdr3_aa: CASSSGGDRGIHGELFF; cdr3_nt: TGTGCCAGCAGTTCGGGGGGGGACAGGGGAATTCACGGGGAGCTGTTTTTT
v_call: TRBV7-2; clone_size: many; d_call: -; j_call: TRBJ1-4; cdr3_aa: CASSLAGGGVSEKLFF; cdr3_nt: TGTGCCAGCAGCTTAGCGGGGGGAGGAGTTAGTGAAAAACTGTTTTTT
v_call: TRBV29-1; clone_size: few; d_call: TRBD1; j_call: TRBJ1-1; cdr3_aa: CSVRQGGSIEAFF; cdr3_nt: TGCAGCGTCAGACAGGGCGGTTCAATTGAAGCTTTCTTT
v_call: TRBV24-1; clone_size: few; d_call: -; j_call: TRBJ1-2; cdr3_aa: CATSDHTAEGYTF; cdr3_nt: TGTGCCACCAGTGACCACACCGCGGAGGGCTACACCTTC
v_call: TRBV28; clone_size: -; d_call: TRBD1; j_call: TRBJ1-5; cdr3_aa: CASSRMTGLQPQHF; cdr3_nt: TGTGCCAGCAGCCGAATGACAGGGTTACAGCCCCAGCATTTT
v_call: TRBV27; clone_size: few; d_call: -; j_call: TRBJ2-2; cdr3_aa: CASSLEGRSSGGELFF; cdr3_nt: TGTGCCAGCAGTTTAGAGGGACGGAGCTCCGGCGGGGAGCTGTTTTTT
v_call: TRBV6-1; clone_size: few; d_call: -; j_call: TRBJ1-1; cdr3_aa: CASSEEGSLKAFF; cdr3_nt: TGTGCCAGCAGTGAAGAGGGGAGTTTGAAAGCTTTCTTT
v_call: TRBV5-1; clone_size: few; d_call: -; j_call: TRBJ2-2; cdr3_aa: CASSLAGGAGNTGELFF; cdr3_nt: TGCGCCAGCAGCTTGGCCGGCGGAGCGGGCAACACCGGGGAGCTGTTTTTT
v_call: TRBV7-2; clone_size: -; d_call: -; j_call: TRBJ2-7; cdr3_aa: CASSSGLERYF; cdr3_nt: TGTGCCAGCAGCTCGGGACTTGAACGGTACTTC
v_call: TRBV27; clone_size: -; d_call: -; j_call: TRBJ2-1; cdr3_aa: CASSLPRGSVSYNEQFF; cdr3_nt: TGTGCCAGCAGTCTCCCCCGAGGGAGCGTATCCTACAATGAGCAGTTCTTC
v_call: TRBV11-3; clone_size: few; d_call: TRBD2; j_call: TRBJ2-3; cdr3_aa: CASSSFLRRGLSTDTQYF; cdr3_nt: TGTGCCAGCAGCTCCTTTCTTCGTCGGGGACTAAGCACAGATACGCAGTATTTT